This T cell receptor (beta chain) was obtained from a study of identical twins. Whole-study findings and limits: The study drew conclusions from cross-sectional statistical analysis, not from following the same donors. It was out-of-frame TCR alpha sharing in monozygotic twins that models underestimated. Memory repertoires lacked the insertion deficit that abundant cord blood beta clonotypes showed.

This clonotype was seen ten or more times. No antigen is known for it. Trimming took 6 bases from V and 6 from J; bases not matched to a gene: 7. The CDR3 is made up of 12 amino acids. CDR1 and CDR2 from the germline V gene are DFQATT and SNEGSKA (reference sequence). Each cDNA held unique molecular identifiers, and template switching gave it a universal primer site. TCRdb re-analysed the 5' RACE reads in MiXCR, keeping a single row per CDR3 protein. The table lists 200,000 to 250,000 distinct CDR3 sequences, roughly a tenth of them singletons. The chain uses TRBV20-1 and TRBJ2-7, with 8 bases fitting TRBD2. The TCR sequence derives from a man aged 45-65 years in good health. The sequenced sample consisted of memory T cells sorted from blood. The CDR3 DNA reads TGCAGTGCCAAACTAGCGGCACCCGAGCAGTACTTC. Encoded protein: CSAKLAAPEQYF.